This T cell receptor (beta chain) emerged from a study of cytomegalovirus exposure and HLA in healthy donors (TCRdb year 2017). For the wider study: According to a later analysis, the approximately 120 validation repertoires were produced on the same platform as the 700 or so repertoires of the first cohort. The study aimed to test whether signatures of past pathogen exposure could be identified by cataloging public T cell receptors. High-throughput TCR immunosequencing, statistical association of individual TCRs with disease status, and machine learning were combined to predict cytomegalovirus infection status. In addition to the first cohort of 666 subjects, a separate validation cohort of around 110 different subjects was used. Paper-wide results and their limitations: The validation cohort had no HLA typing available for a later analysis, so co-occurrence within that cohort was assessed over all 120 or so repertoires. A total of 164 TCR beta chains were listed by the study as associated with cytomegalovirus. It was suggested by the authors that the approach could potentially be generalized to other disease states and immunological phenotypes. Three of the identified cytomegalovirus-associated TCR beta chains were confirmed in vitro to be specific for cytomegalovirus antigens. In a later analysis, TCRs clustered in the first cohort were found to also tend to co-occur in the 130 or so validation repertoires, with 85% to 95% of cluster scores above 0. Most TCR sequences were seen in very few donors, while some public TCRs were found in many individuals. The classifier was reported to diagnose cytomegalovirus status with high specificity and sensitivity in both the original cohort and the validation cohort.

Separate from the roughly 650-subject first cohort, the validation cohort of roughly 110 subjects was the group to which the donors belonged. As regards this clone: This receptor's antigen is unknown. Qualities for individual bases were not recorded, and no much larger clone is one base off.

Libraries were constructed by the immunoSEQ multiplex PCR assay. The source study handled its data this way. A statistical classification framework was built to diagnose cytomegalovirus status from the catalog of TCR beta chain sequences. TCRdb took this table from immuneACCESS and kept in-frame rearrangements with V and J called. Such tables lack part of the clones; where checked against another copy, unresolved V genes explain under half of the gap, and the rest is unexplained. That table furnishes V, J and clone size, whereas the DNA furnished D and trimming. The sample yields approximately 81,000 clones; approximately 93% were counted once. Jointly, the top ten make up approximately 0.67% of the sample. Sequenced input: PBMCs. The TCR was taken from a man in his late teens or twenties in good health and CMV-seronegative.

The CDR3 region: CASSQEPGQGRQYF. The DNA reads TGTGCCAGCAGCCAAGAGCCGGGACAGGGTAGGCAGTACTTC. The chain is made from TRBV4-2 and TRBJ2-7, with 9 central nucleotides matching TRBD1. According to the germline V gene, CDR1 reads LGHNA and CDR2 reads YNFKEQ. V loses 0 bases at its end and J loses 9 bases; junction bases beyond the gene matches: 6. The cysteine opens and the phenylalanine closes a CDR3 of 14 amino acids. The entry retains the CDR3 DNA only, 42 bases that are in frame from base 1.